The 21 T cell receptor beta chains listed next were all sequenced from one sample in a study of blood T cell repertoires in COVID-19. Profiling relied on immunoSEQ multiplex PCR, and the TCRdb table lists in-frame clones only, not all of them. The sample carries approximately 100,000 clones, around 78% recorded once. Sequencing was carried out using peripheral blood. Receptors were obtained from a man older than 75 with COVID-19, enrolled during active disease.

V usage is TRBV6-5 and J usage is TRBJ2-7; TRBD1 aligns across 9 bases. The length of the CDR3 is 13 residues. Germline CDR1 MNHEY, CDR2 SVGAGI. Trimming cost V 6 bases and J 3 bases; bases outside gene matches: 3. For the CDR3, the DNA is TGTGCCAGCAGGGTGACAGGGGGCTACGAGCAGTACTTC. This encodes CASRVTGGYEQYF.

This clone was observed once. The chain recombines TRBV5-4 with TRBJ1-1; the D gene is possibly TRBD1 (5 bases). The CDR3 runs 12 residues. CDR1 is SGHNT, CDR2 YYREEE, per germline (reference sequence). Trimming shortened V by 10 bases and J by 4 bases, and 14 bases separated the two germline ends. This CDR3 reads CASGRALTEAFF. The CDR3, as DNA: TGTGCCTCCGGCAGGGCACTCACTGAAGCTTTCTTT.

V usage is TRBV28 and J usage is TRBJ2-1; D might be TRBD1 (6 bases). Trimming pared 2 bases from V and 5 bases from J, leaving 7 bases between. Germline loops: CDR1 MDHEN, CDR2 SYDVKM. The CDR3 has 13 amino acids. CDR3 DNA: TGTGCCAGCAGTTTACAGGGGAACAATGAGCAGTTCTTC. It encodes CASSLQGNNEQFF.

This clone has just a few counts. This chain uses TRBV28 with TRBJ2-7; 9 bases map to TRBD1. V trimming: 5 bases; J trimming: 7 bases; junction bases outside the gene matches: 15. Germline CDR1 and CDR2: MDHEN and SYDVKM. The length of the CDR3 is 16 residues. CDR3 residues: CASSHPQGAAKVEQYF. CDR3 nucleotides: TGTGCCAGCAGTCACCCACAGGGGGCAGCCAAGGTGGAGCAGTACTTC.

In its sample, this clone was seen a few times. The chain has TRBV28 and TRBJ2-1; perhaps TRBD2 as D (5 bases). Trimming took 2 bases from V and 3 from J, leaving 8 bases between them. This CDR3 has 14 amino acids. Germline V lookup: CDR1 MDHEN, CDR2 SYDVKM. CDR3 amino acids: CASSLAGVYNEQFF. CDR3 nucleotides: TGTGCCAGCAGTTTAGCGGGCGTCTACAATGAGCAGTTCTTC.

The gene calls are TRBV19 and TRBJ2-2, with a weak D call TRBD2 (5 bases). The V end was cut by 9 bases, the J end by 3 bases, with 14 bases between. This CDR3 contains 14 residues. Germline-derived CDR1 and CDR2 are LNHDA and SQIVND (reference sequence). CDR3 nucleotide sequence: TGTGCCAGCCTCCGGGATCCTGACACCGGGGAGCTGTTTTTT. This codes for CASLRDPDTGELFF. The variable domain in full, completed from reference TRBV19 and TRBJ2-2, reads DGGITQSPKYLFRKEGQNVTLSCEQNLNHDAMYWYRQDPGQGLRLIYYSQIVNDFQKGDIAEGYSVSREKKESFPLTVTSAQKNPTAFYLCASLRDPDTGELFFGEGSRLTVL.

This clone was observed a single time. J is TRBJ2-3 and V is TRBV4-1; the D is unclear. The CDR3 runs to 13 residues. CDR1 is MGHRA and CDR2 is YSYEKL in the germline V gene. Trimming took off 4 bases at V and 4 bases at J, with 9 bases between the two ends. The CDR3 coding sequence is TGCGCCAGCAGCCCATTTTCGGCAGATACGCAGTATTTT. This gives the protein CASSPFSADTQYF.

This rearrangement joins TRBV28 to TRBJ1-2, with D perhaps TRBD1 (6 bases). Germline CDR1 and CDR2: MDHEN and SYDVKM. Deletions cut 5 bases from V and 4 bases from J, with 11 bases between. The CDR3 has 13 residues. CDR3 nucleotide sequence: TGTGCCAGCAGTCCCCAAGGGGGCTATGGCTACACCTTC. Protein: CASSPQGGYGYTF.

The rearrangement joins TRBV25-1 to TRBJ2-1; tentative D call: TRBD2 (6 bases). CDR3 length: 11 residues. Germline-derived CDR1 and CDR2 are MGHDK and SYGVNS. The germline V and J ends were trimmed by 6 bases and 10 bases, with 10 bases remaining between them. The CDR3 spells CASRGGAEQFF. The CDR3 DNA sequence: TGTGCCAGCAGGGGCGGGGCCGAGCAGTTCTTC.

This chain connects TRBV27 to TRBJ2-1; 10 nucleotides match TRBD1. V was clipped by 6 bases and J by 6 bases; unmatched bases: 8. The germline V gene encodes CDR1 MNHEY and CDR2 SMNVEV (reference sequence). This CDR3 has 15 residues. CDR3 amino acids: CASRAPGQGINEQFF. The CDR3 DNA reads TGTGCCAGCAGGGCCCCGGGACAGGGGATCAATGAGCAGTTCTTC.

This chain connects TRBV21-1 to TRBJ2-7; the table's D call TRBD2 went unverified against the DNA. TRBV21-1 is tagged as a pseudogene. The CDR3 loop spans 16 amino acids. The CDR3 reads CASIREAGASSYEQYF. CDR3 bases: TGTGCCAGCATAAGGGAGGCGGGAGCGAGCTCCTACGAGCAGTACTTC.

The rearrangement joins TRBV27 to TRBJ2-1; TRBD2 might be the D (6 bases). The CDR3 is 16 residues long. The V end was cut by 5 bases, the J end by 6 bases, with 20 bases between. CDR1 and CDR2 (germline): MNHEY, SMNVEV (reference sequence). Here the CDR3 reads CASSPPPSASINEQFF. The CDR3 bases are TGTGCCAGCAGTCCCCCCCCTAGCGCGAGCATCAATGAGCAGTTCTTC.

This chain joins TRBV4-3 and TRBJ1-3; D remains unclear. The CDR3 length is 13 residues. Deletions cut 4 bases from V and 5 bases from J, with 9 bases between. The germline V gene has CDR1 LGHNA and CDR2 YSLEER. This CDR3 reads CASSLETRNTIYF. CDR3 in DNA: TGCGCCAGCAGCCTGGAGACGCGAAACACCATATATTTT.

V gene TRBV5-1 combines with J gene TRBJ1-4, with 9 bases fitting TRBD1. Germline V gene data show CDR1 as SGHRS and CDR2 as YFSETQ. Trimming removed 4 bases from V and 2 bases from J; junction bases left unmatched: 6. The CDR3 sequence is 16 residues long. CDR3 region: CASSTGQGSTNEKLFF. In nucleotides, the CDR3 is TGCGCCAGCAGCACGGGACAGGGCTCGACTAATGAAAAACTGTTTTTT.

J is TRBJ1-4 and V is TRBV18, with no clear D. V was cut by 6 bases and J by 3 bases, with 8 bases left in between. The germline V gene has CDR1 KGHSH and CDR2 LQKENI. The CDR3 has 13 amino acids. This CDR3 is CASSDYPNEKLFF. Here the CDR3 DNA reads TGTGCCAGCTCCGACTACCCTAATGAAAAACTGTTTTTT.

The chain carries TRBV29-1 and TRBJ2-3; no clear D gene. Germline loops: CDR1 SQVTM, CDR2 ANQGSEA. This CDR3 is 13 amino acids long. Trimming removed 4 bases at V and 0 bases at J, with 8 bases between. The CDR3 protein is CSVAGQSTDTQYF. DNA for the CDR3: TGCAGCGTTGCTGGCCAGAGCACAGATACGCAGTATTTT.

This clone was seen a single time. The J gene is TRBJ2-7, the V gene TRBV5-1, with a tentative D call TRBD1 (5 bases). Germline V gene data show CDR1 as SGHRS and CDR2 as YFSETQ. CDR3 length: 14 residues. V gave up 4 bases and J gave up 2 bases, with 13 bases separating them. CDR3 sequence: CASSVAGLTYEQYF. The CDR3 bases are TGCGCCAGCAGCGTGGCAGGGCTAACCTACGAGCAGTACTTC.

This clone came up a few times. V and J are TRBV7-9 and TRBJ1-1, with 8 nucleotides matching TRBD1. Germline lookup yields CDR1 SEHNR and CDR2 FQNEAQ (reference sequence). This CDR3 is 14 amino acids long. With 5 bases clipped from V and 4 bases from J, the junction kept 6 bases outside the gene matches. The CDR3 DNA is TGTGCCAGCAGCCAAGCTCAGGGGGCCACTGAAGCTTTCTTT. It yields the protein CASSQAQGATEAFF. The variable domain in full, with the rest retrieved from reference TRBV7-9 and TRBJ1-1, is DTGVSQNPRHKITKRGQNVTFRCDPISEHNRLYWYRQTLGQGPEFLTYFQNEAQLEKSRLLSDRFSAERPKGSFSTLEIQRTEQGDSAMYLCASSQAQGATEAFFGQGTRLTVV.

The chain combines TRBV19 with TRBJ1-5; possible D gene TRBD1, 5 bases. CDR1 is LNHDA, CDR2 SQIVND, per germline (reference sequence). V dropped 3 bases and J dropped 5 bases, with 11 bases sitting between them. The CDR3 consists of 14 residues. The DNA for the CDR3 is TGTGCCAGTAGTATTAGTGGGGACTATCAGCCCCAGCATTTT. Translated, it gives CASSISGDYQPQHF. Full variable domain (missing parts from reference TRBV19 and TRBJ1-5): DGGITQSPKYLFRKEGQNVTLSCEQNLNHDAMYWYRQDPGQGLRLIYYSQIVNDFQKGDIAEGYSVSREKKESFPLTVTSAQKNPTAFYLCASSISGDYQPQHFGDGTRLSIL.

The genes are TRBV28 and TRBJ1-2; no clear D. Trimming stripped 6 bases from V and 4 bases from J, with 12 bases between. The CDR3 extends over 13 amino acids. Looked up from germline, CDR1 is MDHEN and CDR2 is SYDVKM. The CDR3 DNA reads TGTGCCAGCAGCCCGGGGAGCCGCTATGGCTACACCTTC. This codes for CASSPGSRYGYTF.

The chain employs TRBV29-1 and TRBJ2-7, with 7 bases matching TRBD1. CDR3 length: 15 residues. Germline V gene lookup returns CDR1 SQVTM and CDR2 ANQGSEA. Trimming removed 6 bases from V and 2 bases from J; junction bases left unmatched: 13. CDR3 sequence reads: CSVLNPGTATYEQYF. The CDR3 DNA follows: TGCAGCGTGCTCAACCCCGGGACAGCAACCTACGAGCAGTACTTC.